These T cell receptor beta chains were read from a single sample in a study of T cells in Graves' hyperthyroidism and ophthalmopathy. TCRdb reprocessed the multiplex PCR reads via MiXCR and lists one record per CDR3 protein. Among 450,000 to 650,000 distinct CDR3 sequences, around 21% were seen once, and the ten largest hold approximately 26%. The sample taken for sequencing was blood. These receptors all come from a man between 18 and 35 years old with Graves' hyperthyroidism. Each CDR3 is given with its conserved first and last residue. D genes are given only for firm matches. A clone size is listed for some rows: how often the clone was seen (once, few, many), or a class if it is expanded.

V	D	size	J	CDR3	DNA
TRBV20-1	TRBD2	many	TRBJ2-5	CSAQIAGVLQETQYF	TGCAGTGCTCAAATAGCGGGGGTCCTCCAAGAGACCCAGTACTTC
TRBV28	TRBD1	few	TRBJ1-1	CASSLNTGAGSTEAFF	TGTGCCAGCAGTTTAAATACAGGGGCTGGGAGCACTGAAGCTTTCTTT
TRBV20-1	TRBD2	.	TRBJ2-7	CSARGLAGVWGRYEQYF	TGCAGTGCTAGAGGACTAGCGGGAGTATGGGGCCGCTACGAGCAGTACTTC
TRBV28	TRBD2	many	TRBJ2-7	CASSFTLAGLSYEQYF	TGTGCCAGCAGTTTTACCCTAGCGGGACTTTCCTACGAGCAGTACTTC
TRBV9	.	.	TRBJ2-2	CASSGLHTGELFF	TGTGCCAGCAGCGGACTGCACACCGGGGAGCTGTTTTTT
TRBV24-1	TRBD1	many	TRBJ2-7	CATSEGATEQYF	TGTGCCACCAGCGAGGGGGCCACCGAGCAGTACTTC
TRBV2	.	.	TRBJ1-5	CASSVQAPTVTNQPQHF	TGTGCCAGCAGCGTACAGGCCCCCACAGTTACGAATCAGCCCCAGCATTTT
TRBV5-1	.	.	TRBJ2-7	CASSMNYYEQYF	TGCGCCAGCAGCATGAACTATTACGAGCAGTACTTC
TRBV4-1	.	.	TRBJ2-2	CASSQAHKNTGELFF	TGCGCCAGCAGTCAAGCGCACAAGAACACCGGGGAGCTGTTTTTT
TRBV11-3	.	many	TRBJ2-7	CASSRIRGGSYEQYF	TGTGCCAGCAGCCGAATTAGGGGGGGATCCTACGAGCAGTACTTC
TRBV2	TRBD1	many	TRBJ1-1	CASSDPETGRYMNTEAFF	TGTGCCAGCAGTGATCCGGAGACAGGGAGGTATATGAACACTGAAGCTTTCTTT
TRBV15	.	.	TRBJ1-2	CATSRANYGYTF	TGTGCCACCAGCAGAGCTAACTATGGCTACACCTTC
TRBV25-1	.	.	TRBJ2-5	CASSDSRVLLRGETQYF	TGTGCCAGCAGTGATAGCCGGGTCTTATTAAGGGGAGAGACCCAGTACTTC
TRBV27	TRBD1	many	TRBJ2-5	CASSRSMTGEEETQYF	TGTGCCAGCAGCAGATCTATGACAGGGGAGGAAGAGACCCAGTACTTC
TRBV5-1	TRBD1	many	TRBJ1-5	CASTVTGGGQPQHF	TGCGCCAGCACGGTGACAGGGGGAGGTCAGCCCCAGCATTTT
TRBV6-1	TRBD1	many	TRBJ2-7	CASREIRDRDNYEQYF	TGTGCCAGCAGAGAGATCCGGGACAGGGATAACTACGAGCAGTACTTC
TRBV12-3/TRBV12-4	.	.	TRBJ2-2	CASTLGIAGGELFF	TGTGCCAGCACCCTCGGGATAGCTGGCGGGGAGCTGTTTTTT
TRBV5-1	TRBD1	many	TRBJ1-1	CASSTGGTTSAFF	TGCGCCAGCAGCACAGGGGGGACCACGTCGGCTTTCTTT
TRBV9	.	many	TRBJ2-7	CASSVFKRRVEQYF	TGTGCCAGCAGCGTATTCAAAAGGAGGGTCGAGCAGTACTTC
TRBV12-3/TRBV12-4	.	many	TRBJ1-2	CASSFSPGGYGYTF	TGTGCCAGCAGTTTCAGTCCCGGAGGATATGGCTACACCTTC
TRBV19	.	few	TRBJ1-1	CASSTERQSEAFF	TGTGCCAGTAGTACCGAACGACAGTCTGAAGCTTTCTTT
TRBV7-9	TRBD2	many	TRBJ2-7	CASSWGLPYEQYF	TGTGCCAGCAGTTGGGGACTACCCTACGAGCAGTACTTC
TRBV20-1	TRBD1	many	TRBJ2-5	CSAWDRTQETQYF	TGCAGTGCTTGGGACAGGACACAAGAGACCCAGTACTTC
TRBV7-8	.	many	TRBJ1-5	CASSHKRVTGPQHF	TGTGCCAGCAGCCATAAGAGGGTAACTGGGCCCCAGCATTTT
TRBV27	.	many	TRBJ1-1	CASSWGTRGTEAFF	TGTGCCAGCAGTTGGGGCACCCGGGGAACTGAAGCTTTCTTT
TRBV4-1	.	.	TRBJ1-2	CASSQRTDSFYGHTF	TGCGCCAGCAGCCAAAGGACGGATTCCTTCTATGGCCACACCTTC
TRBV7-2	TRBD1	many	TRBJ2-7	CASSLGRGLDEQYF	TGTGCCAGCAGCTTAGGCAGGGGGCTCGACGAGCAGTACTTC
TRBV12-3/TRBV12-4	.	many	TRBJ1-1	CASSLEGEYTEAFF	TGTGCCAGCAGTTTGGAAGGGGAATACACTGAAGCTTTCTTT
TRBV12-5	TRBD2	.	TRBJ2-1	CASGPRLAGEQFF	TGTGCTAGTGGCCCTAGACTAGCGGGTGAGCAGTTCTTC
TRBV28	.	many	TRBJ2-7	CASVDPTRGYEQYF	TGTGCCAGCGTAGACCCTACCAGGGGCTACGAGCAGTACTTC
TRBV10-3	.	many	TRBJ1-2	CAIKGTPGDYGYTF	TGTGCCATCAAAGGGACCCCGGGGGACTATGGCTACACCTTC
TRBV9	TRBD1	few	TRBJ1-6	CASSGSWDRAGSLLHF	TGTGCCAGCAGCGGTTCTTGGGACAGGGCGGGATCACTCCTCCACTTT
TRBV27	TRBD1	many	TRBJ1-1	CASNDRVGTEAFF	TGTGCCAGCAACGACAGGGTGGGCACTGAAGCTTTCTTT
TRBV6-5	.	.	TRBJ1-2	CASRYRESHGYTF	TGTGCCAGCAGATACAGGGAGAGCCATGGCTACACCTTC
TRBV20-1	.	.	TRBJ1-1	CSAEGFDTEAFF	TGCAGTGCTGAAGGTTTTGACACTGAAGCTTTCTTT
TRBV12-3/TRBV12-4	.	many	TRBJ1-1	CASSSIMGTEAFF	TGTGCCAGCAGCTCTATCATGGGCACTGAAGCTTTCTTT
TRBV28	.	many	TRBJ1-2	CASSQARIDEYGYTF	TGTGCCAGCAGTCAGGCACGCATTGACGAGTATGGCTACACCTTC
TRBV12-3/TRBV12-4	TRBD1	many	TRBJ1-2	CASSRADRAHGYTF	TGTGCCAGCAGTCGTGCCGACAGGGCGCATGGCTACACCTTC
TRBV12-3/TRBV12-4	.	many	TRBJ1-2	CASSPPEGFGYTF	TGTGCCAGCAGTCCCCCGGAAGGTTTCGGCTACACCTTC
TRBV5-1	TRBD1	many	TRBJ1-1	CASSRTGGDWTEAFF	TGCGCCAGCAGCAGGACAGGGGGGGACTGGACTGAAGCTTTCTTT
TRBV7-6	.	many	TRBJ2-7	CASSVQQGWEQYF	TGTGCCAGCAGCGTCCAACAGGGTTGGGAGCAGTACTTC
TRBV6-5	.	many	TRBJ2-2	CASSHRTENTGELFF	TGTGCCAGCAGTCACCGGACAGAGAACACCGGGGAGCTGTTTTTT
TRBV15	TRBD1	many	TRBJ1-2	CATSRDLGTGVAYGYTF	TGTGCCACCAGCAGAGATCTCGGGACAGGGGTGGCCTATGGCTACACCTTC
TRBV10-3	.	.	TRBJ1-1	CAIRGPTQNTEVFF	TGTGCCATCCGCGGACCGACCCAGAACACTGAAGTTTTCTTT
TRBV11-2	TRBD2	many	TRBJ2-7	CASSPGLAGSQFYEQYF	TGTGCCAGCAGCCCGGGACTAGCGGGGTCCCAGTTCTACGAGCAGTACTTC
TRBV12-5	.	many	TRBJ1-5	CASAPGGPVFWGNQPQHF	TGTGCTAGTGCCCCTGGGGGACCGGTCTTTTGGGGCAATCAGCCCCAGCATTTT
TRBV3-1	TRBD2	.	TRBJ2-2	CASSLPSGGLPGELFF	TGTGCCAGCAGCCTACCTAGCGGGGGCCTCCCCGGGGAGCTGTTTTTT
TRBV30	.	many	TRBJ2-5	CAWDRSSQETQYF	TGTGCCTGGGACAGGTCTTCCCAAGAGACCCAGTACTTC
TRBV25-1	TRBD1	many	TRBJ1-3	CASSEDGRGDTIYF	TGTGCCAGCAGTGAAGACGGCAGGGGGGACACCATATATTTT
TRBV6-5	TRBD1	many	TRBJ1-2	CASSYRDRVSGYTF	TGTGCCAGCAGTTACAGGGACAGGGTCTCTGGCTACACCTTC
TRBV25-1	.	many	TRBJ2-5	CATQTGLQETQYF	TGTGCCACCCAAACAGGGTTACAAGAGACCCAGTACTTC
TRBV27	TRBD2	many	TRBJ2-4	CASMAGGPQNIKYF	TGTGCCAGCATGGCGGGGGGGCCTCAAAACATTAAGTACTTC
TRBV7-7	.	many	TRBJ2-2	CASSPSYRTGELFF	TGTGCTAGCAGCCCCTCCTACAGGACCGGGGAGCTGTTTTTT